This entry lists 15 T cell receptor beta chains sequenced from one sample in a study of T-cell memory formation after mild COVID-19. TCRdb passed the 5' RACE reads through MiXCR, listing each CDR3 protein once. The sample has tens of thousands of distinct CDR3 sequences; more than 8% are singletons. Sequences were obtained from PBMCs or a T cell subset sorted from them (not recorded which). Receptor source: a man aged 18-30 years who had mild COVID-19 (a few samples of this study predate the infection). Cell type and time point are not known.

A few counts support this clonotype. The chain is built from TRBV12-3 or TRBV12-4 and TRBJ2-4; perhaps D is TRBD1 or TRBD2 (5 bases each). V lost 8 bases, J lost 0 bases, and 17 bases lay in between. The CDR3 extends over 16 amino acids. This chain's CDR3 is CASGEGWGEAKNIQYF. The CDR3 region has the DNA TGTGCCAGCGGAGAGGGTTGGGGCGAAGCCAAAAACATTCAGTACTTC.

This clonotype was counted at least ten times. CDR3 DNA: TGCGCCAGCAGCTTCGTACAGGAGACCTACAATGAGCAGTTCTTC. Encoded protein: CASSFVQETYNEQFF. The chain is built from TRBV5-1 and TRBJ2-1, with D possibly being TRBD1 (5 bases). The V end was cut by 2 bases, the J end by 2 bases, with 11 bases between. The CDR3 runs 15 residues. Germline values: CDR1 SGHRS, CDR2 YFSETQ.

This clonotype has just a few counts. The chain carries TRBV20-1 and TRBJ1-2, with a tentative D call TRBD1 (6 bases). Trimming shortened V by 3 bases and J by 8 bases, and 19 bases separated the two germline ends. Germline V CDR1 and CDR2: DFQATT, SNEGSKA (reference sequence). CDR3 length: 14 residues. CDR3 sequence reads: CSARTGKGVLGYTF. In DNA form, the CDR3 reads TGCAGTGCTAGGACGGGAAAGGGGGTGTTAGGCTACACCTTC.

Only a few counts were recorded for this clonotype. The chain has TRBV21-1 and TRBJ1-5; TRBD1, the table's D call, was not compared with the DNA. TRBV21-1 is labeled a pseudogene. The CDR3 runs 17 residues. The CDR3: CASSKVAGQGGNQPQHF. CDR3 DNA sequence: TGTGCCAGCAGCAAAGTAGCGGGACAGGGAGGAAACCAGCCCCAGCATTTT.

This chain joins TRBV20-1 and TRBJ1-2, with 9 nucleotides matching TRBD1. Losses at the gene ends were 4 bases for V and 5 bases for J; bases not matched to a gene: 5. CDR3 size: 13 residues. Looked up from germline, CDR1 is DFQATT and CDR2 is SNEGSKA (reference sequence). The DNA for the CDR3 is TGCAGTGCTACCCAGACAGGGGGATATGGCTACACCTTC. Protein sequence: CSATQTGGYGYTF.

This clonotype was seen a few times. This sequence joins TRBV12-3 or TRBV12-4 and TRBJ2-5; 10 bases agree with TRBD2. This CDR3 is built from 16 residues. V lost 7 bases and J lost 2; bases outside the gene matches: 10. CDR3 amino acids: CASKQGPSGGQETQYF. DNA of the CDR3: TGTGCCAGCAAACAGGGGCCTAGCGGGGGTCAAGAGACCCAGTACTTC.

This chain connects TRBV6-1 to TRBJ2-5; D possibly corresponds to TRBD1 (6 bases). This CDR3 region has 13 residues. With 2 bases removed from V and 5 bases from J, the gap between germline ends came to 9 bases. The germline V gene has CDR1 MNHNS and CDR2 SASEGT. CDR3 sequence reads: CASSEQGMETQYF. In nucleotides, the CDR3 is TGTGCCAGCAGTGAACAGGGGATGGAGACCCAGTACTTC.

This clonotype was counted between two and nine times. The rearrangement joins TRBV12-3 or TRBV12-4 to TRBJ1-1; D might be TRBD1 (5 bases). The germline V and J ends were trimmed by 1 base and 5 bases, with 8 bases remaining between them. The CDR3 totals 13 residues. The CDR3 here is CASSLVGGTEAFF. CDR3 sequence (DNA): TGTGCCAGCAGTTTAGTCGGGGGGACTGAAGCTTTCTTT.

The V call is TRBV12-3 or TRBV12-4, the J call TRBJ2-7; possibly TRBD1 for D (7 bases). There are 14 residues in the CDR3. V was pared by 5 bases and J by 1 base, with 12 bases between. The CDR3 spells CASSPGGLSYEQYV. Here the CDR3 DNA reads TGTGCCAGCAGTCCAGGGGGACTTTCCTACGAGCAGTACGTC.

This clonotype showed up just a few times. The gene calls are TRBV4-2 and TRBJ1-4; D is perhaps TRBD1 (6 bases). This CDR3 has 14 amino acids. CDR1 and CDR2 from the germline V gene are LGHNA and YNFKEQ. The V end lost 3 bases, the J end lost 3 bases, and 8 bases lay between the germline ends. The chain's CDR3 is CASSQGGPNEKLFF. Written as DNA, the CDR3 is TGTGCCAGCAGCCAGGGGGGGCCTAATGAAAAACTGTTTTTT.

The chain recombines TRBV29-1 with TRBJ1-5, with TRBD1 matching over 7 bases. This CDR3 has 13 residues. Trimming took 4 bases from V and 5 from J; bases not matched to a gene: 5. In germline, CDR1 is SQVTM, CDR2 ANQGSEA. As DNA, the CDR3 is TGCAGCGTTGCTTCTACAGGGGATCAGCCCCAGCATTTT. Translated: CSVASTGDQPQHF.

The rearrangement uses TRBV20-1 and TRBJ1-2; TRBD1 aligns across 9 bases. This CDR3 region has 16 residues. Germline V CDR1 and CDR2: DFQATT, SNEGSKA (reference sequence). V gave up 0 bases and J gave up 5 bases; unmatched junction bases: 10. The CDR3 is CSARDSRTGVVYGYTF. The CDR3, as DNA: TGCAGTGCTAGAGATAGTAGGACAGGGGTTGTATATGGCTACACCTTC.

This clonotype was recorded many times. The gene calls are TRBV18 and TRBJ2-3, with a weak D call TRBD2 (5 bases). V dropped 3 bases and J dropped 0 bases, with 10 bases sitting between them. The CDR3 extends over 15 amino acids. The V gene's germline CDR1 is KGHSH and CDR2 LQKENI. As DNA, the CDR3 is TGTGCCAGCTCACCGCTAGCCACTAGCACAGATACGCAGTATTTT. Its translation is CASSPLATSTDTQYF.

This clonotype was seen many times. The chain is built from TRBV5-6 and TRBJ2-1, with 9 bases identical to TRBD1. CDR1 and CDR2 (germline): SGHDT, YYEEEE. This CDR3 is 15 amino acids long. After removal of 4 bases from V and 6 bases from J, the junction contained 8 bases not matched to a gene. The CDR3 loop reads CASSDPGQGSNEQFF. CDR3 DNA sequence: TGTGCCAGCAGCGACCCGGGACAGGGAAGCAATGAGCAGTTCTTC.

The chain employs TRBV4-3 and TRBJ1-1; no reliable D call. V was pared by 0 bases and J by 2 bases, with 7 bases between. Per germline, CDR1 LGHNA and CDR2 YSLEER. The CDR3 contains 14 residues. The CDR3 DNA sequence: TGCGCCAGCAGCCAAGAGTCCTTCAACACTGAAGCTTTCTTT. This sequence encodes CASSQESFNTEAFF.